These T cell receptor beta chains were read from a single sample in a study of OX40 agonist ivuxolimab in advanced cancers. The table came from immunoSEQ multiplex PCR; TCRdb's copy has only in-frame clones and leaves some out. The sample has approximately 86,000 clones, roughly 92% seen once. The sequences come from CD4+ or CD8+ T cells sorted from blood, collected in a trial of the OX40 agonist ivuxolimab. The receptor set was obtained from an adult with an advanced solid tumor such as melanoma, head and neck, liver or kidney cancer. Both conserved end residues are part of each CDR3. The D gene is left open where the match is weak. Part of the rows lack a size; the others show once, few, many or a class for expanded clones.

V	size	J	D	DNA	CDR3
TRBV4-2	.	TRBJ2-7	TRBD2	TGTGCCAGCAGCCAAGACGGGAGGAGCTCCTACGAGCAGTACTTC	CASSQDGRSSYEQYF
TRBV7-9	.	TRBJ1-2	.	TGTGCCAGCAGTAACGGGATGGAAGTGGGCTACACCTTC	CASSNGMEVGYTF
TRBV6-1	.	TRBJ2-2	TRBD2	TGTGCCAGCAGTGAGCGGACTAGCGGATTAAACACCGGGGAGCTGTTTTTT	CASSERTSGLNTGELFF
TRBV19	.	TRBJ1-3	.	TGTGCCAGTAGTATGAGCCCCAGGGTCTCTGGAAACACCATATATTTT	CASSMSPRVSGNTIYF
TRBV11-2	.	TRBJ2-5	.	TGTGCCAGCAGTGAACAGGGAGGTTTCAGGGCGGAGACCCAGTACTTC	CASSEQGGFRAETQYF
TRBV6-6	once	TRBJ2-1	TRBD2	TGTGCCAGCCATCCCCCGGGAAGCGGGAGGGGGTGGGAGCAGTTCTTC	CASHPPGSGRGWEQFF
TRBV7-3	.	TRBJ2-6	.	TGTGCCAGCAGCTCCGGGTTAGTCCCTGTCTCTGGGGCCAACGTCCTGACTTTC	CASSSGLVPVSGANVLTF
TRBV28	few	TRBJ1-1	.	TGTGCCAGCAGTTTCGGATTGAACACTGAAGCTTTCTTT	CASSFGLNTEAFF
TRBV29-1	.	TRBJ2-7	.	TGCAGCGTTGTAAGGGCGGGCAGGGCCCCCTCCTACGAGCAGTACTTC	CSVVRAGRAPSYEQYF
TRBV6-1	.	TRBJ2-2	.	TGTGCCAGCACAACCCTGGCCGGGGAGCTGTTTTTT	CASTTLAGELFF
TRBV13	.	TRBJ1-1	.	TGTGCCAGCAGCTTCCGACAGTCGAACACTGAAGCTTTCTTT	CASSFRQSNTEAFF
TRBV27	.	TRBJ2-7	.	TGTGCCAGCAGTTTGAGGGGGTACGAGCAGTACTTC	CASSLRGYEQYF
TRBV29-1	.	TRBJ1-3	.	TGCAGCGTTCGAAATTCTGGAAACACCATATATTTT	CSVRNSGNTIYF
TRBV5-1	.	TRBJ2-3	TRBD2	TGCGCCAGCAGGGCAGCGGGAGGCACAGATACGCAGTATTTT	CASRAAGGTDTQYF
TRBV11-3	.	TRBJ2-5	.	TGTGCCAGCAGCTTAACCCGTGGGGCAGAGACCCAGTACTTC	CASSLTRGAETQYF
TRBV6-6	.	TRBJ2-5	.	TGTGCCAGCAGTTCCGCAGAGACCCAGTACTTC	CASSSAETQYF
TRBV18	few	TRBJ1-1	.	TGTGCCAGCTCGCTACAGGACCTGAACACTGAAGCTTTCTTT	CASSLQDLNTEAFF
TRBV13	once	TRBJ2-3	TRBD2	TGTGCCAGCAGCACTCGACTAGCGGGAGCCAGTGGGAAGCAGTATTTT	CASSTRLAGASGKQYF
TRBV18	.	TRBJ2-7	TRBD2	TGTGCCAGCTCACTCGAACTAGCGGGAGGGAGAGGGGCCTACGAGCAGTACTTC	CASSLELAGGRGAYEQYF
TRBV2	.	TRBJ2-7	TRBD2	TGTGCCAGCAGGGCCGGGACTAGCGGCTCCTACGAGCAGTACTTC	CASRAGTSGSYEQYF
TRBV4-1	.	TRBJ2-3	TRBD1	TGCGCCAGCAGCCTAGGACAGGGGCGCACAGATACGCAGTATTTT	CASSLGQGRTDTQYF
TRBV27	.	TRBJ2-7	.	TGTGCCAGCAGTTTATCGAGGGGGGGCGACTGGTACGAGCAGTACTTC	CASSLSRGGDWYEQYF
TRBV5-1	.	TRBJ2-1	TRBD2	TGCGCCAGCAGCCCACAGACTAGCGGGAGCGGCTACAATGAGCAGTTCTTC	CASSPQTSGSGYNEQFF
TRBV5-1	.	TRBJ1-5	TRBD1	TGCGCCAGCAGCAAAGGACAGGGACAGCCCCAGCATTTT	CASSKGQGQPQHF
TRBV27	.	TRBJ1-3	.	TGTGCCAGCAGTTTCCGATACGGAAACACCATATATTTT	CASSFRYGNTIYF
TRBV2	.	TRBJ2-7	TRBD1	TGTGCCAGCGGGACAGGGGTCGACTACGAGCAGTACTTC	CASGTGVDYEQYF
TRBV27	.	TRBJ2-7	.	TGTGCCAGCAGTTTAAAGGGGGACCTATACGAGCAGTACTTC	CASSLKGDLYEQYF
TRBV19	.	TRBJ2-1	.	TGTGCCAGCGAAAGAGATACCTACAATGAGCAGTTCTTC	CASERDTYNEQFF
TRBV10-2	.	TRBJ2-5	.	TGCGCCAGCAGCCGGGACTACCAAGAGACCCAGTACTTC	CASSRDYQETQYF
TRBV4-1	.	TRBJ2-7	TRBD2	TGCGCCAGCAGCCACCCCGGACTAGCGGGAGAGCAGTACTTC	CASSHPGLAGEQYF
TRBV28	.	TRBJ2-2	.	TGTGCCAGCAGGAACCAGGGGTCGGACACCGGGGAGCTGTTTTTT	CASRNQGSDTGELFF
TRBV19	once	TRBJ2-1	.	TGTGCCAGTAGTAGGGGGGCCTCCAGGGATGAGCAGTTCTTC	CASSRGASRDEQFF
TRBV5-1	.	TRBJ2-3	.	TGCGCCAGCAGCCTGGTCCTAGGTGGGAGGACAGATACGCAGTATTTT	CASSLVLGGRTDTQYF
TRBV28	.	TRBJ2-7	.	TGTGCCAGCAGTTCGCCCCACACGGACCACTACGAGCAGTACTTC	CASSSPHTDHYEQYF
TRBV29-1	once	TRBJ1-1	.	TGCAGCGTTGGGGGCGGAAACACTGAAGCTTTCTTT	CSVGGGNTEAFF
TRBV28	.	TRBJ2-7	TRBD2	TGTGCCAGCAGTGGTCTAGCGGGAGCTTCGTACGAGCAGTACTTC	CASSGLAGASYEQYF
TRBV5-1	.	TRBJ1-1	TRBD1	TGCGCCAGCAGCTTGGGACAGGGAAGTTTGAGCACTGAAGCTTTCTTT	CASSLGQGSLSTEAFF
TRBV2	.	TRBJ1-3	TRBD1	TGTGCCAGCAGCCCTGACAGGGTCTCTGGAAACACCATATATTTT	CASSPDRVSGNTIYF
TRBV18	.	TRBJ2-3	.	TGTGCCAGCTCACCAAGCCAAGTGGCAGATACGCAGTATTTT	CASSPSQVADTQYF
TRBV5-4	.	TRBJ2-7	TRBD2	TGTGCCAGCAGCTCCGCCGGACTAGCGGGACCTCTCGAGCAGTACTTC	CASSSAGLAGPLEQYF
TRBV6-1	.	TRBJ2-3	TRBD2	TGTGCCAGCAGTGGGAAAAGACTAGCGGGGGGCACAGATACGCAGTATTTT	CASSGKRLAGGTDTQYF
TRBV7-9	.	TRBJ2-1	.	TGTGCCAGCAGCCGCATGGGGGAGCTAGACAATGAGCAGTTCTTC	CASSRMGELDNEQFF
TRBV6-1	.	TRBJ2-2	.	TGTGCCAGCAATAGAGCTAGCGCAACCGGGGAGCTGTTTTTT	CASNRASATGELFF
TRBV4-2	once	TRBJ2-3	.	TGTGCCAGCAGCCAAGGGGGAGCGGGAGATACGCAGTATTTT	CASSQGGAGDTQYF
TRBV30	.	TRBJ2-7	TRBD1	TGTGCCTCCCCTTCAAGACAGGGACCCTACGAGCAGTACTTC	CASPSRQGPYEQYF
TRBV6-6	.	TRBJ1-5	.	TGTGCCAGCAGTTTGCAGGGAAATCAGCCCCAGCATTTT	CASSLQGNQPQHF
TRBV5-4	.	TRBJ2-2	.	TGTGCCAGCAGCTCCCCCCGCGCCGGGGGCCGGGACACCGGGGAGCTGTTTTTT	CASSSPRAGGRDTGELFF
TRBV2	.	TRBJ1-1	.	TGTGCCAGCAGTGAACTGCGGGAAGCTTTCTTT	CASSELREAFF
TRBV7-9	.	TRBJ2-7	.	TGTGCCAGCAGCTCCCTAATCGGTGAGCAGTACTTC	CASSSLIGEQYF
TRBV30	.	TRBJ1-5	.	TGTGCCTGGGACGGCGGGCGGAATCAGCCCCAGCATTTT	CAWDGGRNQPQHF